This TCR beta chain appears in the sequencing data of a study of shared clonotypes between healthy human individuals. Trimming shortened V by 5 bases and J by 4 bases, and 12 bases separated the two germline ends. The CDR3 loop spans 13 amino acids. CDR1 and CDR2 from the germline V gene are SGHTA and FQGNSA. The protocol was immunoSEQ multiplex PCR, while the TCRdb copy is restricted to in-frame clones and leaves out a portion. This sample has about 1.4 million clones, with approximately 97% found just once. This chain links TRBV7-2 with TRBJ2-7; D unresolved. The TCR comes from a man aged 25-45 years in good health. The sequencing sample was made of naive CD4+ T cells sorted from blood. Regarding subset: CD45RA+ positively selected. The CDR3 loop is CASSADARYEQYF. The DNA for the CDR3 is TGTGCCAGCAGCGCAGACGCACGTTACGAGCAGTACTTC.